These 17 T cell receptor beta chains share one sample of origin, sequenced in a study of regulatory T cells in long-lasting Graves disease. CDR3 regions were amplified by Arm-PCR using iRepertoire HTBI primers to build TCR beta libraries. TCRdb independently ran MiXCR on the multiplex PCR reads; one entry per CDR3 protein. The sample gives roughly 380,000 distinct CDR3 sequences, about a sixth of which show up once; just under 30% is in the top ten. Time point reported: newly diagnosed GD, antithyroid drugs for less than 3 months. PBMCs provided the RNA from which the TCR library was made. These data also featured in a second study, about T cells in Graves' hyperthyroidism and ophthalmopathy.

Sequences were derived from peripheral blood mononuclear cells (PBMCs), sampled at new diagnosis, from a patient treated with antithyroid drugs. These receptors were collected from a middle-aged man with Graves disease.

This clonotype came up many times. The CDR3 DNA reads TGCGCCAGCAGCTTCCGCCTAGCGGGGGGCCCCTACGAGCAGTACTTC. This translates into CASSFRLAGGPYEQYF. The chain combines TRBV5-1 with TRBJ2-7; 11 bases align to TRBD2. The germline CDR1 and CDR2 sequences are SGHRS and YFSETQ. J gave up 2 bases and V 2 bases, and 6 bases lay outside the gene matches. This CDR3 spans 16 amino acids.

This clonotype was picked up many times. V is TRBV28 and J is TRBJ2-3; possible D gene TRBD1, 7 bases. This CDR3 comprises 15 residues. Germline CDR1 MDHEN, CDR2 SYDVKM. The germline V and J ends were trimmed by 7 bases and 5 bases, with 19 bases remaining between them. DNA of the CDR3: TGTGCCAGCACCCCCGGGCAGGGGGACTTAGATACGCAGTATTTT. Translated: CASTPGQGDLDTQYF. The full variable domain, rest sourced from reference TRBV28 and TRBJ2-3, is DVKVTQSSRYLVKRTGEKVFLECVQDMDHENMFWYRQDPGLGLRLIYFSYDVKMKEKGDIPEGYSVSREKKERFSLILESASTNQTSMYLCASTPGQGDLDTQYFGPGTRLTVL.

At least ten counts were recorded for this clonotype. The chain links TRBV7-3 to TRBJ2-7; D is uncertain. V was trimmed by 0 bases and J by 3 bases, leaving 12 bases between them. Germline CDR1 SGHTA, CDR2 FQGTGA. This CDR3 comprises 15 residues. CDR3 sequence reads: CASSLTPTLLYEQYF. The DNA of the CDR3 is TGTGCCAGCAGCTTAACTCCTACTCTACTCTACGAGCAGTACTTC.

This clonotype was detected many times. The V gene is TRBV18, the J gene TRBJ2-3; no definite D call. Germline V lookup: CDR1 KGHSH, CDR2 LQKENI. V shed 0 bases and J shed 7 bases, with 11 bases lying between them. The CDR3 has 14 amino acids. The chain's CDR3 is CASSPPRVGNTQYF. The DNA for the CDR3 is TGTGCCAGCTCACCACCCCGGGTAGGGAATACGCAGTATTTT.

The V call is TRBV5-1, the J call TRBJ2-7, with D possibly being TRBD1 or TRBD2 (5 bases each). The germline V and J ends were trimmed by 2 bases and 0 bases, with 9 bases remaining between them. This CDR3 contains 14 residues. CDR1 is SGHRS, CDR2 YFSETQ, per germline. CDR3 bases: TGCGCCAGCAGCTTCGAGGGGAGCTCCTACGAGCAGTACTTC. Amino acids: CASSFEGSSYEQYF.

Only a few counts were recorded for this clonotype. This sequence joins TRBV28 and TRBJ2-3; perhaps TRBD2 as D (6 bases). CDR1 and CDR2 from the germline V gene are MDHEN and SYDVKM. The CDR3 runs to 15 residues. Trimming cost V 8 bases and J 0 bases, with 15 bases left between them. The CDR3 bases are TGTGCCAGCCGTAACCGGGGGACTAGCACAGATACGCAGTATTTT. This translates into CASRNRGTSTDTQYF.

This clonotype has ten or more counts. V usage is TRBV28 and J usage is TRBJ1-5; D is possibly TRBD1 (6 bases). Germline-derived CDR1 and CDR2 are MDHEN and SYDVKM. V dropped 1 base and J dropped 6 bases, with 16 bases sitting between them. There are 16 residues in the CDR3. As DNA, the CDR3 is TGTGCCAGCAGTTTATCGGGCAGGGGTGTGGGTCAGCCCCAGCATTTT. It is translated as CASSLSGRGVGQPQHF.

This clonotype was picked up many times. The chain links TRBV7-2 to TRBJ2-3; TRBD2 matches at 7 bases. The germline CDR1 and CDR2 sequences are SGHTA and FQGNSA. CDR3 length equals 16 residues. The junction had 8 bases not matched to a gene; V was cut back by 1 base and J by 4 bases. The DNA for the CDR3 is TGTGCCAGCAGCTTAGGGGGCGGGGGAAGAGCAGATACGCAGTATTTT. This translates into CASSLGGGGRADTQYF.

This clonotype has at least ten counts. V and J are TRBV6-1 and TRBJ2-7; D gene uncertain. This CDR3 has 15 amino acids. Looked up from germline, CDR1 is MNHNS and CDR2 is SASEGT. V was clipped by 6 bases and J by 6 bases, with 21 bases between them. CDR3 in DNA: TGTGCCAGCAGCCCCAGGTTTGGATCCATATTCGAGCAGTACTTC. Its protein is CASSPRFGSIFEQYF.

This clonotype was recorded at least ten times. The V call is TRBV28, the J call TRBJ2-1, with TRBD2 identical over 10 bases. The CDR3 is made up of 19 amino acids. The junction had 11 bases not matched to a gene; V was cut back by 1 base and J by 2 bases. CDR1 and CDR2 from the germline V gene are MDHEN and SYDVKM. In DNA, the CDR3 is TGTGCCAGCAGTTTATTAGGTTGGGCTAGCGGGGGACCCTACAATGAGCAGTTCTTC. Protein product: CASSLLGWASGGPYNEQFF.

This clonotype was recorded many times. The V gene is TRBV28, the J gene TRBJ2-3; TRBD2 matches at 9 bases. The CDR3 contains 16 residues. Looked up from germline, CDR1 is MDHEN and CDR2 is SYDVKM. J was trimmed by 9 bases and V by 5 bases; bases with no gene match: 15. The CDR3: CASSVPSGAFTGTQYF. The DNA of the CDR3 is TGTGCCAGCAGTGTACCTAGCGGGGCTTTCACGGGGACGCAGTATTTT.

To note about this clonotype: With a much larger clone just one base away, this may be a read error. The rearrangement uses TRBV6-1 and TRBJ1-5; maybe TRBD1 (6 bases). CDR1 MNHNS and CDR2 SASEGT come from the germline V gene. The CDR3 extends over 15 amino acids. Trimming took 6 bases from V and 3 from J, leaving 15 bases between them. In DNA form, the CDR3 reads TGTGCCAGCAGCTTCGGCAGGGGAGACAATCAGCCCCAGCATTTT. Its translation is CASSFGRGDNQPQHF.

This clonotype was seen only a few times. The J gene is TRBJ2-7, the V gene TRBV12-3 or TRBV12-4; the D is unclear. V lost 2 bases and J lost 0, with 8 bases in between. CDR3 length equals 14 residues. The CDR3 loop reads CASSLTADSYEQYF. CDR3 coding DNA: TGTGCCAGCAGTTTAACGGCAGACTCCTACGAGCAGTACTTC.

This clonotype has at least ten counts. V and J are TRBV28 and TRBJ1-2; 9 bases fit TRBD1. There are 15 residues in the CDR3. The V segment lost 5 bases and the J segment 2 bases; nucleotides outside the gene matches: 6. The germline CDR1 and CDR2 sequences are MDHEN and SYDVKM. DNA of the CDR3: TGTGCCAGCAGTCCTAACAGGGGGCGCAACTATGGCTACACCTTC. It codes for CASSPNRGRNYGYTF.

In its sample, this clonotype was seen many times. CDR3 sequence reads: CASSLFKQGAFF. The CDR3 DNA is TGTGCCAGCAGTTTATTCAAACAGGGAGCTTTCTTT. The chain is built from TRBV28 and TRBJ1-1, with D possibly matching TRBD1 (6 bases). Trimming left V 1 base short and J 10 bases short, with 10 bases between. The CDR3 is 12 residues long. Germline values: CDR1 MDHEN, CDR2 SYDVKM.

This chain uses TRBV7-2 with TRBJ2-7; D perhaps matches TRBD1 (5 bases). Germline-derived CDR1 and CDR2 are SGHTA and FQGNSA. Trimming pared 2 bases from V and 6 bases from J, leaving 8 bases between. This CDR3 has 12 residues. The CDR3 DNA sequence: TGTGCCAGCAGCTTATACAGGAGCGAGCAGTACTTC. Residues: CASSLYRSEQYF.

In its sample, this clonotype was seen many times. The V gene is TRBV5-5, the J gene TRBJ1-5; 7 bases agree with TRBD1. The CDR3 has 17 amino acids. After removal of 1 base from V and 1 base from J, the junction contained 8 bases not matched to a gene. Per germline, CDR1 SGHKS and CDR2 YYEKEE (reference sequence). CDR3 in DNA: TGTGCCAGCAGCTTGCGCCCCCGACAGGGCAGCAATCAGCCCCAGCATTTT. The encoded protein is CASSLRPRQGSNQPQHF.